The 27 T cell receptor beta chains reported below all come from one sample, sequenced in a study of T-cell memory formation after mild COVID-19. Using its own MiXCR run on the 5' RACE reads, TCRdb lists one record per CDR3 protein. Among around 430,000 distinct CDR3 sequences listed, 15% to 20% were seen once. The sample comprised PBMCs or a T cell subset sorted from them (not recorded which). These receptor sequences come from a young man who had mild COVID-19 (a few samples of this study predate the infection). Cell type and time point are not known.

The chain combines TRBV4-2 with TRBJ2-3; D is unresolved. Germline V gene sequence: CDR1 LGHNA, CDR2 YNFKEQ. The V end was cut by 1 base, the J end by 0 bases, with 8 bases between. CDR3 length: 15 residues. The CDR3 protein is CASSQVRESTDTQYF. CDR3 DNA: TGTGCCAGCAGCCAAGTCCGCGAGAGCACAGATACGCAGTATTTT.

The chain is built from TRBV6-5 and TRBJ2-2, with D uncertain. This CDR3 is 14 amino acids long. The V gene's germline CDR1 is MNHEY and CDR2 SVGAGI. V lost 7 bases and J 3 bases, leaving 12 bases between the germline ends. CDR3 residues: CASTYRLDTGELFF. The DNA for the CDR3 is TGTGCCAGCACCTACCGTCTAGACACCGGGGAGCTGTTTTTT.

DNA for the CDR3: TGTGCCAGCAGCCAAGAAGGACAGGCGGGCTACACCTTC. It yields the protein CASSQEGQAGYTF. The chain carries TRBV4-2 and TRBJ1-2; 7 bases match TRBD1. Per germline, CDR1 LGHNA and CDR2 YNFKEQ. V dropped 0 bases and J dropped 8; count of bases not matched to a gene: 3. The CDR3 covers 13 residues.

The V gene is TRBV5-1, the J gene TRBJ1-4; TRBD1 might be the D (5 bases). CDR1 and CDR2 (germline): SGHRS, YFSETQ. V was trimmed by 0 bases and J by 16 bases, leaving 16 bases between them. This CDR3 spans 13 amino acids. CDR3 in DNA: TGCGCCAGCAGCTTGGATTTCTCCAGGGCTCGGTTTTTT. This codes for CASSLDFSRARFF.

In this sample, this clonotype turned up a few times. The V and J genes are TRBV4-2 and TRBJ2-2, with TRBD2 matching 7 bases. Trimming removed 0 bases from V and 1 base from J; junction bases left unmatched: 2. The CDR3 extends over 16 amino acids. Germline CDR1 LGHNA, CDR2 YNFKEQ. The CDR3 DNA reads TGTGCCAGCAGCCAAGAAAAGCGGGGGAACACCGGGGAGCTGTTTTTT. Its protein is CASSQEKRGNTGELFF.

The chain combines TRBV20-1 with TRBJ2-5; TRBD2 aligns across 7 bases. The length of the CDR3 is 11 residues. V lost 4 bases, J lost 4 bases, and 0 bases stayed unmatched. Germline lookup yields CDR1 DFQATT and CDR2 SNEGSKA (reference sequence). CDR3 nucleotide sequence: TGCAGTGCTACGGGGGGAGAGACCCAGTACTTC. Protein sequence: CSATGGETQYF.

The chain employs TRBV6-2 or TRBV6-3 and TRBJ1-2, with a tentative D call TRBD1 (6 bases). Germline V CDR1 and CDR2: MNHEY, SVGEGT. The CDR3 is 12 amino acids. The V gene lost 5 bases and the J gene lost 6 bases, with 10 bases spanning the gap. The CDR3 DNA reads as TGTGCCAGCAGTCGGACAGACAATGGCTACACCTTC. Translation gives CASSRTDNGYTF.

This clonotype was counted a few times. V is TRBV6-5 and J is TRBJ2-7; a possible D gene is TRBD2 (5 bases). Germline V CDR1 and CDR2: MNHEY, SVGAGI. With 0 bases removed from V and 0 bases from J, the gap between germline ends came to 18 bases. This CDR3 has 18 residues. Here the CDR3 DNA reads TGTGCCAGCAGTTACTCGACGGTTCTAGCCGCGGACTCCTACGAGCAGTACTTC. Protein sequence: CASSYSTVLAADSYEQYF.

The chain links TRBV7-2 to TRBJ1-5; TRBD1 matches 7 bases. The CDR3 sequence is 14 residues long. Germline V lookup: CDR1 SGHTA, CDR2 FQGNSA. The trim removed 1 base at V and 7 bases at J, leaving 4 bases unmatched. CDR3 amino acids: CASSLDRGIQPQHF. DNA of the CDR3: TGTGCCAGCAGCTTAGACAGGGGTATCCAGCCCCAGCATTTT.

The V and J genes are TRBV24-1 and TRBJ2-2; the match to TRBD1 covers 8 bases. J lost 8 bases, V lost 3 bases, and 1 base had no gene match. CDR1 and CDR2 (germline): KGHDR, SFDVKD. The CDR3 consists of 13 residues. CDR3 DNA: TGTGCCACCAGTGATCGGGACAGGGGGGAGCTGTTTTTT. Its protein product is CATSDRDRGELFF.

This clonotype was counted between two and nine times. This chain uses TRBV30 with TRBJ2-7; 7 positions agree with TRBD1. Per the germline V gene, CDR1 is GTSNPN and CDR2 is SVGIG (reference sequence). The junction had 6 bases not matched to a gene; V was cut back by 1 base and J by 3 bases. The CDR3 is made up of 14 amino acids. The CDR3 DNA follows: TGTGCCTGGAGTGATGGGACAGTCCACTACGAGCAGTACTTC. The encoded protein is CAWSDGTVHYEQYF.

This clonotype appeared a few times. The chain has TRBV20-1 and TRBJ2-5; TRBD2 agrees at 8 bases. With 0 bases clipped from V and 4 bases from J, the junction kept 7 bases outside the gene matches. This CDR3 is 15 amino acids long. Germline V gene lookup returns CDR1 DFQATT and CDR2 SNEGSKA (reference sequence). The CDR3 nucleotides read TGCAGTGCTAGAGAGCCGGGGGGGCCTGGAGAGACCCAGTACTTC. It translates to CSAREPGGPGETQYF.

This clonotype was seen a few times. V and J are TRBV7-9 and TRBJ1-4, with TRBD1 as a possible D gene (6 bases). V was clipped by 4 bases and J by 0 bases, with 12 bases between them. In germline, CDR1 is SEHNR, CDR2 FQNEAQ (reference sequence). The CDR3 loop spans 16 amino acids. CDR3 coding DNA: TGTGCCAGCAGCTGGACAGCGGCTGCAACTAATGAAAAACTGTTTTTT. It encodes CASSWTAAATNEKLFF.

There are a few counts of this clonotype. The gene calls are TRBV20-1 and TRBJ1-6; D is undetermined. V lost 6 bases and J 4 bases, leaving 13 bases between the germline ends. There are 14 residues in the CDR3. In germline, CDR1 is DFQATT, CDR2 SNEGSKA (reference sequence). CDR3 bases: TGCAGTGCGGAGAGGTCCACTTATAATTCACCCCTCCACTTT. This gives the protein CSAERSTYNSPLHF.

The chain joins TRBV11-2 to TRBJ2-7; a possible D gene is TRBD2 (6 bases). The CDR3 is 14 amino acids. CDR1 is SGHAT and CDR2 is FQNNGV in the germline V gene. The V end lost 4 bases, the J end lost 3 bases, and 13 bases lay between the germline ends. DNA for the CDR3: TGTGCCAGCAGCTCCCCTTTGGGGGGCTACGAGCAGTACGTC. Translation gives CASSSPLGGYEQYV.

V is TRBV12-3 or TRBV12-4 and J is TRBJ2-2, with 12 bases aligning to TRBD2. The V segment lost 8 bases and the J segment 7 bases; nucleotides outside the gene matches: 14. There are 17 residues in the CDR3. CDR3 nucleotides: TGTGCCAGCGCCGATCTAGCGGGGGGGCCATCGGTCGGGGAGCTGTTTTTT. Protein sequence: CASADLAGGPSVGELFF.

V is TRBV7-6 and J is TRBJ2-2; no firm D call. This CDR3 comprises 11 residues. Germline assignment: CDR1 SGHVS and CDR2 FNYEAQ. For the CDR3, the DNA is TGTGTCAGGATGGGGTACGGGGAGCTGTTTTTT. Residues: CVRMGYGELFF.

The chain combines TRBV7-2 with TRBJ2-7; possibly TRBD1 for D (5 bases). The CDR3 has 16 residues. The germline gives CDR1 SGHTA, CDR2 FQGNSA. V lost 5 bases to trimming and J lost 3 bases, with 20 bases between them. In DNA, the CDR3 is TGTGCCAGCAGCGCCGAGACAGAGTCCTCCTTCTACGAGCAGTACGTC. Its translation is CASSAETESSFYEQYV.

The rearrangement links TRBV6-5 to TRBJ1-1; 10 nucleotides match TRBD1. Germline CDR1 reads MNHEY; CDR2 reads SVGAGI. With 5 bases clipped from V and 3 bases from J, the junction kept 6 bases outside the gene matches. The CDR3 is made up of 15 amino acids. The CDR3 DNA reads as TGTGCCAGCAGTCGGCTTGACAGGGGGCACACTGAAGCTTTCTTT. The encoded protein is CASSRLDRGHTEAFF.

The V and J genes are TRBV20-1 and TRBJ2-6; possible D gene TRBD1, 6 bases. Trimming removed 3 bases from V and 0 bases from J, with 9 bases in between. Germline V lookup: CDR1 DFQATT, CDR2 SNEGSKA (reference sequence). CDR3 length equals 15 residues. CDR3 loop: CSARDRNSGANVLTF. The CDR3 DNA reads TGCAGTGCTAGGGACAGAAACTCTGGGGCCAACGTCCTGACTTTC.

This clonotype has more than one count but fewer than ten. The rearrangement uses TRBV7-8 and TRBJ1-5; a possible D gene is TRBD1 (5 bases). Germline V gene sequence: CDR1 SGHVS, CDR2 FQNEAQ. Trimming removed 4 bases at V and 8 bases at J, with 18 bases between. CDR3 length: 15 residues. Written as DNA, the CDR3 is TGTGCCAGCAGCTCTTTAGGCCAGGGAATCAAGCCCCAGCATTTT. This codes for CASSSLGQGIKPQHF.

This chain links TRBV6-5 with TRBJ1-2; 8 bases are a match to TRBD1. This CDR3 contains 12 residues. Germline trimming cut 6 bases from V and 11 bases from J; bases unmatched to any gene: 8. Germline V CDR1 and CDR2: MNHEY, SVGAGI. This CDR3 is CASSPGTGDYTF. The CDR3 nucleotides read TGTGCCAGCAGCCCCGGGACAGGAGATTACACCTTC.

This chain links TRBV12-3 or TRBV12-4 with TRBJ2-2; D unresolved. V lost 0 bases and J 7 bases, leaving 6 bases between the germline ends. The CDR3 sequence is 13 residues long. The CDR3 region is CASSLAQLGELFF. CDR3 DNA sequence: TGTGCCAGCAGTTTAGCACAACTCGGGGAGCTGTTTTTT.

This clonotype has a single count. CDR3 bases: TGTGCCACCCAGGGTAGCGTTACGGACACCATATATTTT. Translation gives CATQGSVTDTIYF. V is TRBV5-6 and J is TRBJ1-3; D is perhaps TRBD1 (5 bases). Germline CDR1 is SGHDT and CDR2 is YYEEEE. V shed 9 bases and J shed 8 bases, with 18 bases lying between them. There are 13 residues in the CDR3.

V gene TRBV20-1 combines with J gene TRBJ2-5, with D possibly being TRBD2 (6 bases). CDR1 is DFQATT and CDR2 is SNEGSKA in the germline V gene (reference sequence). This CDR3 comprises 14 residues. Trimming removed 7 bases at V and 2 bases at J, with 17 bases between. The CDR3 DNA follows: TGCAGTGTAGCGGAAGGGGCAGGTCAAGAGACCCAGTACTTC. It specifies CSVAEGAGQETQYF.

This clonotype was picked up a small number of times. The CDR3 DNA follows: TGTGCCAGCAGCTTAGATACGAGACGGAAAAACACCGGGGAGCTGTTTTTT. This translates into CASSLDTRRKNTGELFF. This rearrangement joins TRBV7-8 to TRBJ2-2; no reliable D call. CDR3 length: 17 residues. Germline V lookup: CDR1 SGHVS, CDR2 FQNEAQ. V lost 1 base, J lost 2 bases, and 14 bases lay in between.

This clonotype has more than one count but fewer than ten. The chain has TRBV6-1 and TRBJ2-7, with TRBD1 identical over 9 bases. In germline, CDR1 is MNHNS, CDR2 SASEGT. The CDR3 contains 15 residues. Trimming took 5 bases from V and 3 from J; bases not matched to a gene: 8. This CDR3 reads CASSPGQGLNYEQYF. The CDR3 DNA reads as TGTGCCAGCAGTCCGGGACAGGGTCTAAACTACGAGCAGTACTTC.